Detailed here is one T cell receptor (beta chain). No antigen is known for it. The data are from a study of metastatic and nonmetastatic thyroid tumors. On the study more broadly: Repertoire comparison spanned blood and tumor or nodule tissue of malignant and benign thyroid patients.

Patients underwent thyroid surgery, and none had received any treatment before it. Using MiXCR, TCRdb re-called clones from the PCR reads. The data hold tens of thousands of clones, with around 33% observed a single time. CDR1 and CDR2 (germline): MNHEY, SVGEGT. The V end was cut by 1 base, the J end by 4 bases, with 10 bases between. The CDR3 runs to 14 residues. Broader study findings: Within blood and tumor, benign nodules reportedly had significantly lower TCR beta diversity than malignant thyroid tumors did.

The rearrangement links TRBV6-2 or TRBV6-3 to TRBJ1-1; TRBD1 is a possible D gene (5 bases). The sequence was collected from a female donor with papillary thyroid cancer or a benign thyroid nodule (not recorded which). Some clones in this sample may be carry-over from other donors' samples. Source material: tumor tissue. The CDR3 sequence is CASSYFREGTEAFF. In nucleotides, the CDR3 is TGTGCCAGCAGTTACTTCAGGGAGGGCACTGAAGCTTTCTTT.